The rows below give T cell receptor beta chains drawn from one sample of a study of blood T cell repertoires in COVID-19. Clones were read by immunoSEQ multiplex PCR, and TCRdb kept only the in-frame ones, dropping some. Of about 51,000 clones listed, 75% to 90% were seen once; the top ten hold 1.3%. The specimen was peripheral blood. Receptors originate from a man in his sixties with acute or convalescent COVID-19. Both conserved end residues are part of each CDR3. D genes are given only for firm matches. Clone size is not always given. Where it is, it says once, few, many or a class for expanded clones.

>TRBJ1-5|TRBD1|TRBV28|.
CASTGGDQPQHF
TGTGCCAGCACAGGGGGCGATCAGCCCCAGCATTTT
>TRBJ2-7|.|TRBV7-2|.
CASSLNYEQYF
TGTGCCAGCAGCCTTAACTACGAGCAGTACTTC
>TRBJ2-1|.|TRBV12-3/TRBV12-4|few
CASRLNRDEQFF
TGTGCCAGCAGACTTAACCGGGATGAGCAGTTCTTC
>TRBJ2-3|.|TRBV11-2|few
CASSLDGVSTDTQYF
TGTGCCAGCAGCTTAGACGGGGTTAGCACAGATACGCAGTATTTT
>TRBJ1-2|TRBD1|TRBV10-3|.
CAIRDRDSGYGYTF
TGTGCCATCAGAGACCGGGACAGTGGTTATGGCTACACCTTC
>TRBJ2-7|.|TRBV29-1|once
CSVRAYEQYF
TGCAGCGTGAGAGCCTACGAGCAGTACTTC
>TRBJ1-5|.|TRBV5-6|.
CASSLGATGYNQPQHF
TGTGCCAGCAGCCTTGGAGCTACAGGGTACAATCAGCCCCAGCATTTT
>TRBJ1-5|TRBD1|TRBV6-5|.
CASRDRGNLQPQHF
TGTGCCAGCAGGGACAGGGGGAACCTCCAGCCCCAGCATTTT
>TRBJ2-5|TRBD2|TRBV7-8|few
CASSPIHLAGLEETQYF
TGTGCCAGCAGCCCCATCCACCTAGCGGGACTCGAAGAGACCCAGTACTTC
>TRBJ1-2|.|TRBV4-1|.
CASSQERAGNYGYTF
TGCGCCAGCAGCCAAGAACGGGCGGGTAACTATGGCTACACCTTC
>TRBJ1-5|TRBD1|TRBV6-5|.
CASQDRGNQPQHF
TGTGCCAGCCAAGACAGGGGCAATCAGCCCCAGCATTTT
>TRBJ2-7|TRBD1|TRBV5-1|.
CASSLVQGVEQYF
TGCGCCAGCAGCTTGGTCCAGGGGGTCGAGCAGTACTTC
>TRBJ1-2|.|TRBV7-5|once
CARSLRQPGYTF
TGTGCCAGAAGCTTACGACAGCCTGGCTACACCTTC
>TRBJ2-7|.|TRBV5-4|.
CASSLGSGNSEQYF
TGTGCCAGCAGCTTAGGTAGCGGAAATAGCGAGCAGTACTTC
>TRBJ1-2|TRBD1|TRBV11-1|once
CASSRTGDGYTF
TGTGCCAGCAGCCGGACAGGGGATGGCTACACCTTC
>TRBJ1-2|TRBD1|TRBV18|.
CASSSSAGGFDGYTF
TGTGCCAGCTCATCCTCGGCAGGGGGCTTTGATGGCTACACCTTC
>TRBJ1-5|TRBD1|TRBV10-1|.
CARRDRALGQPQHF
TGCGCCAGGAGGGACAGGGCCCTAGGTCAGCCCCAGCATTTT
>TRBJ2-7|TRBD2|TRBV7-2|.
CASSLSRGRGYEQYF
TGTGCCAGCAGCTTATCCCGAGGGAGGGGATACGAGCAGTACTTC
>TRBJ1-4|.|TRBV19|few
CASTRDTGGYEKLFF
TGTGCCAGTACCCGGGACACCGGTGGGTATGAAAAACTGTTTTTT
>TRBJ1-2|.|TRBV7-2|.
CASSLGPVNYGYTF
TGTGCCAGCAGCTTAGGCCCGGTTAACTATGGCTACACCTTC
>TRBJ1-5|TRBD1|TRBV10-1|.
CASSEPLNHGTGVNQPQHF
TGCGCCAGCAGTGAGCCTTTAAATCACGGGACAGGGGTAAATCAGCCCCAGCATTTT
>TRBJ2-3|TRBD2|TRBV2|.
CASSEVGSGGITQYF
TGTGCCAGCAGTGAAGTGGGGAGCGGGGGGATTACGCAGTATTTT
>TRBJ2-5|TRBD1|TRBV23-1|once
CASRLDRGLTNAQETQYF
TGCGCCAGCAGGTTAGACAGGGGCTTGACCAACGCCCAAGAGACCCAGTACTTC
>TRBJ2-7|.|TRBV28|.
CASSLPSRDIRVEQYF
TGTGCCAGCAGTTTACCGAGCCGGGACATTAGGGTCGAGCAGTACTTC
>TRBJ1-2|TRBD1|TRBV18|.
CASSPRTGDVYGYTF
TGTGCCAGCTCACCAAGGACAGGCGACGTCTATGGCTACACCTTC
>TRBJ2-1|.|TRBV6-5|.
CASGTGANEQFF
TGTGCCAGCGGGACTGGGGCGAATGAGCAGTTCTTC
>TRBJ1-2|TRBD1|TRBV24-1|.
CATSPPQGVSGGYTF
TGTGCCACCAGTCCCCCACAGGGGGTGTCAGGAGGCTACACCTTC
>TRBJ1-3|TRBD1|TRBV6-1|once
CASSDLDRVSGNTIYF
TGTGCCAGCAGTGACCTAGACAGGGTGTCTGGAAACACCATATATTTT
>TRBJ2-4|.|TRBV19|.
CASSIAGTKNIQYF
TGTGCCAGTAGTATAGCGGGAACCAAAAACATTCAGTACTTC
>TRBJ2-3|.|TRBV9|.
CASSVVADQTDTQYF
TGTGCCAGCAGCGTAGTGGCGGATCAGACAGATACGCAGTATTTT
>TRBJ1-1|.|TRBV11-2|few
CASSLLGNTEAFF
TGTGCCAGCAGCTTACTAGGGAACACTGAAGCTTTCTTT
>TRBJ2-7|TRBD1|TRBV5-1|.
CASSSGQSYEQYF
TGCGCCAGCAGCTCGGGACAGAGCTACGAGCAGTACTTC
>TRBJ2-3|.|TRBV7-9|.
CASSLAAGASSTDTQYF
TGTGCCAGCAGCTTAGCGGCGGGGGCATCTAGCACAGATACGCAGTATTTT
>TRBJ1-2|.|TRBV12-3/TRBV12-4|.
CASSSYPGYTF
TGTGCCAGCAGTTCCTACCCAGGCTACACCTTC
>TRBJ2-7|TRBD1|TRBV19|.
CASSGRQGVYEQYF
TGTGCCAGTAGTGGTCGACAGGGGGTCTACGAGCAGTACTTC
>TRBJ1-2|.|TRBV19|.
CASSISMAGYTF
TGTGCCAGTAGTATTTCCATGGCCGGCTACACCTTC
>TRBJ1-6|.|TRBV5-1|.
CASSLEAVISPLHF
TGCGCCAGCAGCTTGGAAGCGGTGATTTCACCCCTCCACTTT
>TRBJ2-3|.|TRBV6-2/TRBV6-3|.
CASSPRQDQLLTDTQYF
TGTGCCAGCAGCCCTAGACAGGACCAACTCCTCACAGATACGCAGTATTTT
>TRBJ1-5|TRBD1|TRBV10-3|.
CAISEGTVNQPQHF
TGTGCCATCAGTGAGGGGACAGTCAATCAGCCCCAGCATTTT
>TRBJ2-7|TRBD2|TRBV7-9|.
CASSSAGGPVEQYF
TGTGCCAGCAGCTCAGCGGGAGGGCCTGTCGAGCAGTACTTC
>TRBJ1-6|TRBD1|TRBV7-9|.
CASSATTGFYNSPLHF
TGTGCCAGCAGCGCCACGACAGGGTTTTATAATTCACCCCTCCACTTT
>TRBJ2-5|TRBD2|TRBV11-3|.
CASSPGLAVDQETQYF
TGTGCCAGCAGCCCGGGACTAGCGGTGGACCAAGAGACCCAGTACTTC
>TRBJ1-1|.|TRBV2|.
CASSVEAEAFF
TGTGCCAGCAGTGTTGAGGCTGAAGCTTTCTTT
>TRBJ1-3|.|TRBV19|.
CASREQGDGNTIYF
TGTGCCAGTAGAGAACAGGGAGACGGAAACACCATATATTTT
>TRBJ2-7|TRBD1|TRBV6-5|.
CASRNRGLRYEQYF
TGTGCCAGCAGAAACAGGGGGCTCAGGTACGAGCAGTACTTC
>TRBJ2-2|TRBD2|TRBV24-1|once
CATSDFGTGTSEYTGELFF
TGTGCCACCAGTGATTTTGGGACCGGGACTAGCGAATACACCGGGGAGCTGTTTTTT
>TRBJ1-4|.|TRBV28|.
CASNGGGRGNEKLFF
TGTGCCAGCAACGGCGGGGGGAGGGGTAATGAAAAACTGTTTTTT
>TRBJ1-5|TRBD1|TRBV5-8|.
CASSLGTGSSEPQHF
TGTGCCAGCAGCTTGGGGACAGGGAGTTCGGAGCCCCAGCATTTT
>TRBJ2-6|.|TRBV7-2|.
CASSPVDTPGANVLTF
TGTGCCAGCAGCCCGGTCGATACCCCTGGGGCCAACGTCCTGACTTTC
>TRBJ2-1|TRBD2|TRBV7-3|.
CAELWGTSGGLSYNEQFF
TGTGCCGAATTGTGGGGGACTAGCGGGGGCCTCTCCTACAATGAGCAGTTCTTC
>TRBJ1-1|TRBD1|TRBV18|.
CASSPNGVQGAGTEAFF
TGTGCCAGCTCACCCAACGGGGTCCAGGGGGCCGGCACTGAAGCTTTCTTT
>TRBJ2-7|TRBD2|TRBV27|.
CASSPTSGSYEQYF
TGTGCCAGCAGTCCGACTAGCGGTTCCTACGAGCAGTACTTC
>TRBJ2-1|.|TRBV19|once
CASSSGPLRGQFF
TGTGCCAGTAGTAGCGGACCCCTACGGGGGCAGTTCTTC